A selection of T cell receptor beta chains follows, all from one sample in a study of T cell changes during pregnancy in multiple sclerosis. Generated by immunoSEQ multiplex PCR, the TCRdb table keeps only in-frame clones and is missing some. The table includes about 51,000 clones, 94% detected once. Sequenced here: CD4+ T cells from peripheral blood mononuclear cells, sampled in the second trimester of pregnancy. These receptors came from a female donor with multiple sclerosis, enrolled in a pregnancy study. CDR3s include the opening cysteine and the closing phenylalanine or tryptophan. D genes are given only for firm matches. Clone size, where shown, is once, few, many, or a class for clones that have expanded.

>TRBV11-3|TRBD2|TRBJ2-1|NA
TGTGCCAGCAGTTCTAGCGGGGGGGTTTTTAATGAGCAGTTCTTC
CASSSSGGVFNEQFF
>TRBV5-4|TRBD2|TRBJ2-7|NA
TGTGCCAGCAGCTTGGGTCTGACTAGCGGAATGTACGAGCAGTACTTC
CASSLGLTSGMYEQYF
>TRBV18|TRBD1|TRBJ1-1|NA
TGTGCCAGCTCATCCACAGGGGACACTGAAGCTTTCTTT
CASSSTGDTEAFF
>TRBV2|NA|TRBJ2-2|NA
TGTGCCAGCAGGTCGTGGCTCTCGAACACCGGGGAGCTGTTTTTT
CASRSWLSNTGELFF
>TRBV5-1|NA|TRBJ1-2|NA
TGCGCCAGCAGCTTCTCCCCCGGGACAACCTATGGCTACACCTTC
CASSFSPGTTYGYTF
>TRBV4-3|NA|TRBJ2-5|once
TGCGCCAGCAGCCAGTCCAGCGGGCGCCAAGAGACCCAGTACTTC
CASSQSSGRQETQYF
>TRBV6-6|NA|TRBJ1-1|NA
TGTGCCAGCAGAGGAGGAACTGAAGCTTTCTTT
CASRGGTEAFF
>TRBV2|NA|TRBJ2-5|NA
TGTGCCAGCAGTCCCCGGACAGGGAGGGTGGAGACCCAGTACTTC
CASSPRTGRVETQYF
>TRBV9|NA|TRBJ2-1|NA
TGTGCCAGCAGCGTAGTTAGTAGCCGAAGCAATGAGCAGTTCTTC
CASSVVSSRSNEQFF
>TRBV7-9|TRBD1|TRBJ2-7|NA
TGTGCCAGCAGCTTAAAGGGACAGGGATCCTTTTCCTACGAGCAGTACTTC
CASSLKGQGSFSYEQYF
>TRBV5-4|NA|TRBJ1-2|NA
TGTGCCAGCAGCTTGGACAGGGCCCCGGACAACTATGGCTACACCTTC
CASSLDRAPDNYGYTF
>TRBV2|TRBD1|TRBJ2-6|NA
TGTGCCAGCAGGACAGGGGGCTCTGGGGCCAACGTCCTGACTTTC
CASRTGGSGANVLTF
>TRBV5-4|NA|TRBJ2-6|NA
TGTGCCAGCAGCTTGGCTCTCTTCTCTGGGGCCAACGTCCTGACTTTC
CASSLALFSGANVLTF
>TRBV5-1|TRBD1|TRBJ1-6|NA
TGCGCCAGCAGCCCGGGACAGGGGGCCGACTATAATTCACCCCTCCACTTT
CASSPGQGADYNSPLHF
>TRBV6-6|NA|TRBJ1-2|NA
TGTGCCAGCAGCCGGGACAAATCCTATGGCTACACCTTC
CASSRDKSYGYTF